This TCR beta chain was sequenced during a study of T cell repertoires in ileal Crohn's disease. About this clone itself: Its specificity is not known.

Profiled with immunoSEQ multiplex PCR; TCRdb holds only in-frame clones, not every one. This table holds fewer than 10,000 clones, over 60% found once. Eligibility required adulthood, ileal or ileocolonic Crohn's disease and indicated ileocolonic resection. CDR3 length: 15 residues. With 5 bases clipped from V and 0 bases from J, the junction kept 6 bases outside the gene matches. Per germline, CDR1 SGHTA and CDR2 FQGNSA. Notes on the study in general: Clonality above 26.8% at surgery always came with endoscopic recurrence.

This chain links TRBV7-2 with TRBJ2-7; 8 positions match TRBD1. The receptor's source is an adult with Crohn's disease. Sequenced sample: ileal tissue. The CDR3 protein is CASSRRGQSSYEQYF. The DNA for the CDR3 is TGTGCCAGCAGCCGCAGGGGGCAAAGCTCCTACGAGCAGTACTTC.